The 22 T cell receptor beta chains below come from one sample, sequenced in a study of T cells in Graves' hyperthyroidism and ophthalmopathy. Amplification of TCR beta CDR3 regions used RNA as the template. HTBI primers were the set used in a first-round RT-PCR of the TCR CDR3. In TCRdb, the multiplex PCR reads were re-called with MiXCR into one record per CDR3 protein. The repertoire includes under 350,000 distinct CDR3 sequences, about a sixth of them detected once, and roughly 53% sits in the top ten. What was sequenced was blood. The receptor source for this set is a woman aged 60-75 years with Graves' ophthalmopathy.

The chain is built from TRBV19 and TRBJ1-5; no reliable D call. With 7 bases removed from V and 0 bases from J, the gap between germline ends came to 10 bases. The CDR3 is made up of 14 amino acids. Germline V lookup: CDR1 LNHDA, CDR2 SQIVND (reference sequence). The CDR3 here is CASKISYSNQPQHF. In DNA, the CDR3 is TGTGCCAGTAAAATATCCTATAGCAATCAGCCCCAGCATTTT.

This clonotype occurred many times. This rearrangement joins TRBV19 to TRBJ1-5, with D perhaps TRBD1 (5 bases). Germline CDR1 is LNHDA and CDR2 is SQIVND (reference sequence). The CDR3 extends over 13 amino acids. The ends were cut back, 11 bases at V and 7 bases at J, with 18 bases in the middle. CDR3 sequence (DNA): TGTGCCGGATCGCCCCAGGGCTTCCAGCCCCAGCATTTT. Protein product: CAGSPQGFQPQHF.

The sample holds many counts of this clonotype. This CDR3 is CASSFLQGPNQPQHF. DNA for the CDR3: TGTGCCAGCAGCTTCTTACAGGGACCCAATCAGCCCCAGCATTTT. The rearrangement links TRBV11-2 to TRBJ1-5; possibly TRBD1 for D (6 bases). Germline lookup yields CDR1 SGHAT and CDR2 FQNNGV. Trimming pared 3 bases from V and 3 bases from J, leaving 12 bases between. This CDR3 has 15 amino acids.

This clonotype was seen repeatedly, ten times or more. J is TRBJ2-7 and V is TRBV6-1; 7 bases align to TRBD1. This CDR3 is built from 13 residues. Germline assignment: CDR1 MNHNS and CDR2 SASEGT. Trimming took 4 bases from V and 2 from J; bases not matched to a gene: 2. The CDR3 nucleotides are TGTGCCAGCAGTGCGGGACAGACCTACGAGCAGTACTTC. Protein product: CASSAGQTYEQYF.

This clonotype was observed at least ten times. This chain links TRBV28 with TRBJ2-3; possibly TRBD2 for D (6 bases). V lost 4 bases to trimming and J lost 7 bases, with 18 bases between them. The CDR3 consists of 15 residues. Germline CDR1 reads MDHEN; CDR2 reads SYDVKM. The CDR3 sequence: CASSSSSDRVNTQYF. The CDR3 DNA sequence: TGTGCCAGCAGTTCATCTAGCGATAGGGTGAATACGCAGTATTTT.

This rearrangement joins TRBV27 to TRBJ2-7; 7 bases align to TRBD2. In germline, CDR1 is MNHEY, CDR2 SMNVEV (reference sequence). The CDR3 has 13 amino acids. V was clipped by 3 bases and J by 3 bases; unmatched bases: 2. The CDR3 DNA is TGTGCCAGCAGTTTGGGACTAATCTACGAGCAGTACTTC. Translation: CASSLGLIYEQYF.

This clonotype was detected once. J is TRBJ2-1 and V is TRBV7-2, with D perhaps TRBD2 (5 bases). This CDR3 is built from 14 residues. Trimming stripped 5 bases from V and 1 base from J, with 9 bases between. Germline V gene data show CDR1 as SGHTA and CDR2 as FQGNSA. This CDR3 is CASSGRLSYNEQFF. CDR3 nucleotides: TGTGCCAGCAGCGGGAGACTATCCTACAATGAGCAGTTCTTC.

The CDR3, as DNA: TGTGCCAGCCGCCCCGGGGTGAGCTCCTACAATGAGCAGTTCTTC. The encoded protein is CASRPGVSSYNEQFF. This rearrangement joins TRBV7-9 to TRBJ2-1, with a possible D match to TRBD2 (5 bases). The germline V gene encodes CDR1 SEHNR and CDR2 FQNEAQ (reference sequence). V lost 8 bases and J lost 0, with 14 bases in between. The CDR3 is made up of 15 amino acids. Using reference TRBV7-9 and TRBJ2-1 for the parts outside the CDR3, the full variable domain is DTGVSQNPRHKITKRGQNVTFRCDPISEHNRLYWYRQTLGQGPEFLTYFQNEAQLEKSRLLSDRFSAERPKGSFSTLEIQRTEQGDSAMYLCASRPGVSSYNEQFFGPGTRLTVL.

This clonotype was detected ten times or more. The chain combines TRBV7-2 with TRBJ2-1; D unclear. The V end lost 3 bases, the J end lost 4 bases, and 13 bases lay between the germline ends. CDR1 and CDR2 (germline): SGHTA, FQGNSA. CDR3 length: 15 amino acids. CDR3 nucleotide sequence: TGTGCCAGCAGCTTCGGACCTACAGCTTACAATGAGCAGTTCTTC. Translating gives CASSFGPTAYNEQFF. The variable domain in full, with the rest retrieved from reference TRBV7-2 and TRBJ2-1, is GAGVSQSPSNKVTEKGKDVELRCDPISGHTALYWYRQSLGQGLEFLIYFQGNSAPDKSGLPSDRFSAERTGGSVSTLTIQRTQQEDSAVYLCASSFGPTAYNEQFFGPGTRLTVL.

This chain links TRBV15 with TRBJ1-4, with 7 bases aligning to TRBD1. There are 15 residues in the CDR3. V shed 2 bases and J 5 bases; nucleotides not matched to a gene: 5. Germline V gene data show CDR1 as LNHNV and CDR2 as YYDKDF (reference sequence). In nucleotides, the CDR3 is TGTGCCACCAGCAGAACGGGACAGATAAATGAAAAACTGTTTTTT. It yields the protein CATSRTGQINEKLFF.

This clonotype was counted ten times or more. The V call is TRBV11-2, the J call TRBJ1-2, with TRBD1 matching 7 bases. The V gene's germline CDR1 is SGHAT and CDR2 FQNNGV. V trimming: 1 base; J trimming: 4 bases; junction bases outside the gene matches: 9. The CDR3 is 16 amino acids. The CDR3 sequence is CASSLGLTGPAYGYTF. CDR3 sequence (DNA): TGTGCCAGCAGCTTAGGTTTGACAGGGCCTGCCTATGGCTACACCTTC.

In this sample, this clonotype turned up a few times. The chain couples TRBV19 to TRBJ2-7, with 7 nucleotides matching TRBD2. The germline V gene has CDR1 LNHDA and CDR2 SQIVND (reference sequence). The V and J ends lost 8 bases and 2 bases, in that order; junction bases with no gene match: 9. The CDR3 spans 14 residues. CDR3 amino acids: CASRVSAGTYEQYF. DNA for the CDR3: TGTGCCAGTCGCGTTTCAGCGGGGACCTACGAGCAGTACTTC. The full variable domain, rest sourced from reference TRBV19 and TRBJ2-7, is DGGITQSPKYLFRKEGQNVTLSCEQNLNHDAMYWYRQDPGQGLRLIYYSQIVNDFQKGDIAEGYSVSREKKESFPLTVTSAQKNPTAFYLCASRVSAGTYEQYFGPGTRLTVT.

This clonotype was seen a few times. The J gene is TRBJ2-5, the V gene TRBV27, with D hard to call. The CDR3 is 12 residues long. Germline V gives CDR1 MNHEY, CDR2 SMNVEV (reference sequence). V lost 6 bases to trimming and J lost 2 bases, with 7 bases between them. CDR3 bases: TGTGCCAGCAGGAGGTTACAAGAGACCCAGTACTTC. It encodes CASRRLQETQYF.

Ten or more counts support this clonotype. The genes are TRBV18 and TRBJ1-6; the D is unclear. Germline V CDR1 and CDR2: KGHSH, LQKENI. The CDR3 consists of 15 residues. Deletions cut 2 bases from V and 7 bases from J, with 12 bases between. For the CDR3, the DNA is TGTGCCAGCTCACCATCATCCGGGTTAAATTCACCCCTCCACTTT. Its protein product is CASSPSSGLNSPLHF.

As to this clonotype: A much larger clone sits a single nucleotide away, making a read error possible. This chain connects TRBV5-6 to TRBJ2-7; the D gene is possibly TRBD1 (5 bases). The V end was cut by 4 bases, the J end by 6 bases, with 14 bases between. Germline loops: CDR1 SGHDT, CDR2 YYEEEE. CDR3 size: 13 residues. CDR3 residues: CASSRRAGFEQYF. CDR3 in DNA: TGTGCCAGCAGCCGAAGGGCAGGGTTCGAGCAGTACTTC.

There are many counts of this clonotype. The chain recombines TRBV7-2 with TRBJ1-4, with D uncertain. The CDR3 has 15 residues. The germline gives CDR1 SGHTA, CDR2 FQGNSA. The V end lost 0 bases, the J end lost 8 bases, and 13 bases lay between the germline ends. The CDR3 protein is CASSLAGSKEEKLFF. CDR3 DNA: TGTGCCAGCAGCTTAGCTGGCAGTAAAGAGGAAAAACTGTTTTTT.

This clonotype was seen many times. The chain joins TRBV12-3 or TRBV12-4 to TRBJ1-2; D not certain. Deletions cut 0 bases from V and 5 bases from J, with 13 bases between. This CDR3 has 15 residues. This CDR3 is CASSLALRIPYGYTF. CDR3 sequence (DNA): TGTGCCAGCAGTTTAGCTTTGCGGATACCTTATGGCTACACCTTC.

This clonotype has only a few counts. V is TRBV6-5 and J is TRBJ1-2; D is uncertain. Germline V gene data show CDR1 as MNHEY and CDR2 as SVGAGI. Between the trimmed V and J ends, which lost 5 bases and 3 bases, there was a span of 10 bases. The CDR3 is 13 amino acids. DNA for the CDR3: TGTGCCAGCAGTGTCAGAGAGGACTATGGCTACACCTTC. It codes for CASSVREDYGYTF.

This clonotype was counted ten times or more. The rearrangement links TRBV7-2 to TRBJ1-1; a possible D gene is TRBD1 (5 bases). The ends were cut back, 6 bases at V and 5 bases at J, with 13 bases in the middle. The CDR3 is 13 residues long. In germline, CDR1 is SGHTA, CDR2 FQGNSA. This chain's CDR3 is CASSLRQRTEAFF. DNA of the CDR3: TGTGCCAGCAGTTTAAGACAGAGGACTGAAGCTTTCTTT. Together with reference TRBV7-2 and TRBJ1-1, the CDR3 gives the full variable domain: GAGVSQSPSNKVTEKGKDVELRCDPISGHTALYWYRQSLGQGLEFLIYFQGNSAPDKSGLPSDRFSAERTGGSVSTLTIQRTQQEDSAVYLCASSLRQRTEAFFGQGTRLTVV.

This clonotype was observed many times. CDR3 coding DNA: TGTGCCAGCAGTTACTCGGGGGATTTAGACACTGAAGCTTTCTTT. As protein: CASSYSGDLDTEAFF. The chain uses TRBV6-5 and TRBJ1-1; D perhaps matches TRBD1 (5 bases). The germline gives CDR1 MNHEY, CDR2 SVGAGI. The CDR3 runs 15 residues. Trimming took 0 bases from V and 3 from J, leaving 11 bases between them.

The V gene is TRBV30, the J gene TRBJ2-3; 13 positions match TRBD2. This CDR3 region has 16 residues. The germline V gene has CDR1 GTSNPN and CDR2 SVGIG (reference sequence). V lost 2 bases and J lost 6; bases outside the gene matches: 8. The CDR3 DNA reads TGTGCCTGGAGTTCTGGGACTAGCGGGGTGGGGGATACGCAGTATTTT. The encoded protein is CAWSSGTSGVGDTQYF.

At least ten counts were recorded for this clonotype. The V call is TRBV12-5, the J call TRBJ2-2, with D perhaps matching TRBD2 (6 bases). The CDR3 length is 16 residues. Germline V gene lookup returns CDR1 LGHNT and CDR2 FRNRAP. Trimming took off 2 bases at V and 7 bases at J, with 17 bases between the two ends. The CDR3 sequence: CASGLPRDSRVGELFF. CDR3 DNA sequence: TGTGCTAGTGGTTTGCCCCGGGACTCTCGCGTCGGGGAGCTGTTTTTT.